The rows below give T cell receptor beta chains drawn from one sample of a study of metastatic and nonmetastatic thyroid tumors. TCRdb re-called the PCR reads through MiXCR. The repertoire holds around 30,000 clones, with about a quarter as singletons. Sequencing input: blood. The receptors here all came from a female donor with papillary thyroid cancer or a benign thyroid nodule (not recorded which). Some clones in this sample may be carry-over from other donors' samples. Both conserved end residues are part of each CDR3. The D gene is left open where the match is weak. Size is stated for part of the rows, as once, few or many counts, or as a class when the clone is expanded.

-	TRBV11-2	TRBJ1-5	many	CASSLNGRGSGQPQHF	TGTGCCAGCAGCTTAAATGGCAGGGGATCGGGTCAGCCCCAGCATTTT
TRBD2	TRBV7-8	TRBJ2-7	many	CASSLVRDILAGRTYEQYF	TGTGCCAGCAGCTTAGTCAGGGACATCCTAGCGGGACGGACCTACGAGCAGTACTTC
TRBD2	TRBV20-1	TRBJ2-7	many	CSADRLAGHYEQYF	TGCAGTGCCGACAGACTAGCGGGACATTACGAGCAGTACTTC
-	TRBV5-5	TRBJ2-4	many	CASSPLEDINIQYF	TGTGCCAGCAGCCCCCTTGAGGACATAAACATTCAGTACTTC
-	TRBV5-1	TRBJ2-7	-	CASSPRLRQDSYEQYF	TGCGCCAGCAGCCCCCGATTACGACAGGATTCCTACGAGCAGTACTTC
TRBD2	TRBV6-4	TRBJ2-4	many	CASSDSDAGWSGSSSTKNIQYF	TGTGCCAGCAGTGACTCGGATGCGGGTTGGAGCGGGAGCTCAAGTACCAAAAACATTCAGTACTTC
-	TRBV30	TRBJ2-3	-	CAWSPGGLSTDTQYF	TGTGCCTGGAGTCCTGGGGGCCTTAGCACAGATACGCAGTATTTT
TRBD1	TRBV5-1	TRBJ2-1	-	CASCPGQGNDREQFF	TGCGCCAGCTGCCCGGGACAGGGTAATGACCGTGAGCAGTTCTTC
TRBD1	TRBV18	TRBJ1-6	many	CASSPGTGVNSPLHF	TGTGCCAGCTCACCAGGGACAGGGGTTAATTCACCCCTCCACTTT
-	TRBV3-1	TRBJ2-2	many	CASSRARGSTGELFF	TGTGCCAGCAGCCGGGCTCGGGGGAGCACCGGGGAGCTGTTTTTT
TRBD1	TRBV5-1	TRBJ2-7	medium-sized	CASSLVWRQGYEQYF	TGCGCCAGCAGCTTGGTTTGGCGACAGGGCTACGAGCAGTACTTC
TRBD2	TRBV6-1	TRBJ2-1	large	CASSLLAGSYNEQFF	TGTGCCAGCAGTTTACTAGCGGGATCCTACAATGAGCAGTTCTTC
-	TRBV25-1	TRBJ1-2	many	CASSEGQNYGYTF	TGTGCCAGCAGTGAAGGACAGAACTATGGCTACACCTTC
-	TRBV5-1	TRBJ2-7	few	CASSLTYRDEQYF	TGCGCCAGCAGCTTGACCTACAGGGACGAGCAGTACTTC
-	TRBV7-3	TRBJ2-1	-	CASILGHNEQFF	TGTGCCAGCATCTTAGGCCACAATGAGCAGTTCTTC
TRBD2	TRBV7-9	TRBJ2-1	many	CASSLAGREGRNEQFF	TGTGCCAGCAGCTTAGCGGGGCGGGAGGGCCGAAATGAGCAGTTCTTC